This T cell receptor (beta chain) was obtained from a study of T cell responses to AZD1222 COVID-19 vaccine (dated by TCRdb to the early 2020s). Describing the broader study: Because spike-specific TCR depth and breadth did not differ between the two schedules, AZD1222 recipients who got a second dose at roughly 4 weeks were pooled with those who got a second dose at roughly 12 weeks. TCR sequencing covered more than 230 trial participants: 200 to 220 given two doses of AZD1222 and some 25 given two doses of MenACWY control vaccine. Enrollment into the trials was organized by age into subgroups of 18-55, 56-69 and 70-plus years, and those subgroups contained roughly 150, 30 and 60 TCR-sequenced participants, respectively. Broader findings and caveats from the paper: Conclusions about previously exposed vaccinees are limited because only five or six AZD1222 recipients were SARS-CoV-2 seropositive at baseline. Most participants were white British and females outnumbered males, and the authors suggested that clonal diversity may have been underestimated. Vaccine-associated CD4 TCRs spanned the whole spike protein, with dominant responses in regions 160-218 and 743-854. In the small 56-69-year group, the increase in depth fell short of significance, most likely because of low power. No day 14 peak-response samples were available, so repertoires were characterized only after the peak T cell response. A significant rise in spike-specific TCR breadth and depth was observed after two AZD1222 doses relative to day 0 and relative to MenACWY recipients. Reportedly, close to half of the unique spike-specific TCRs recognized epitopes lying outside the regions that are mutated in the B.1.351 and B.1.1.7 variants.

A single count supports this clone. The target of this receptor is not known. No base quality values were provided; no much bigger clone lies one nucleotide off. The meaning of the sample's time point label: baseline before first vaccination. Vaccinee samples came from UK trials COV001 and COV002, including a single-blind randomized controlled phase 2/3 trial of AZD1222 (ChAdOx1 nCoV-19) in healthy adults. For TCRbeta chain sequencing, PBMC samples were collected from trial participants at day 0 and at day 28 after the second dose. The CDR3 regions of human TCRbeta chains were analyzed by immunosequencing. The paper's processing steps were these. Repertoire TCRs were matched against a reference library of SARS-CoV-2-specific TCRs generated with the MIRA antigen-specificity platform. Breadth was defined as the fraction of unique TCRs that were SARS-CoV-2-associated, and depth was defined as the fraction of total T cells that were SARS-CoV-2-associated. Using the MIRA data, each spike-specific TCR was assigned both to the spike region to which the TCR was reactive and to a CD4 or CD8 class. Log10-transformed breadth and depth values were compared by one-way ANOVA with Sidak's multiple comparisons tests. TCRdb mirrors the immuneACCESS table, restricted to in-frame sequences. Some clones are absent from its copies; in checked studies, under half trace to an unresolved V gene, and the reason for the others is unknown. That table is the source of V, J and clone size, and D and trimming were worked out from the DNA. The sample table holds 130,000 to 150,000 clones, of which 70% to 90% were seen once. The ten largest account for approximately 15% of the sample.

The TCR originated in an adult in good health. This specimen consisted of peripheral blood, obtained on day 0 of AZD1222 vaccination.

The DNA sequence follows: TGTGCCAGCAGTCCAAGCTCACCCCGGGCCTATGGCTACACCTTC. Translated, this is CASSPSSPRAYGYTF. The V gene is TRBV6-5 and the J gene is TRBJ1-2, with the identity of the D gene unclear. Taken from the germline V gene, the CDR1 and CDR2 loops are MNHEY and SVGAGI. CDR3 length: 15 amino acids, cysteine to phenylalanine. Only CDR3 DNA is held: 45 bases, read in frame from base 1. Trimming costs V 5 bases and J 4 bases, and their ends lie 17 bases apart.